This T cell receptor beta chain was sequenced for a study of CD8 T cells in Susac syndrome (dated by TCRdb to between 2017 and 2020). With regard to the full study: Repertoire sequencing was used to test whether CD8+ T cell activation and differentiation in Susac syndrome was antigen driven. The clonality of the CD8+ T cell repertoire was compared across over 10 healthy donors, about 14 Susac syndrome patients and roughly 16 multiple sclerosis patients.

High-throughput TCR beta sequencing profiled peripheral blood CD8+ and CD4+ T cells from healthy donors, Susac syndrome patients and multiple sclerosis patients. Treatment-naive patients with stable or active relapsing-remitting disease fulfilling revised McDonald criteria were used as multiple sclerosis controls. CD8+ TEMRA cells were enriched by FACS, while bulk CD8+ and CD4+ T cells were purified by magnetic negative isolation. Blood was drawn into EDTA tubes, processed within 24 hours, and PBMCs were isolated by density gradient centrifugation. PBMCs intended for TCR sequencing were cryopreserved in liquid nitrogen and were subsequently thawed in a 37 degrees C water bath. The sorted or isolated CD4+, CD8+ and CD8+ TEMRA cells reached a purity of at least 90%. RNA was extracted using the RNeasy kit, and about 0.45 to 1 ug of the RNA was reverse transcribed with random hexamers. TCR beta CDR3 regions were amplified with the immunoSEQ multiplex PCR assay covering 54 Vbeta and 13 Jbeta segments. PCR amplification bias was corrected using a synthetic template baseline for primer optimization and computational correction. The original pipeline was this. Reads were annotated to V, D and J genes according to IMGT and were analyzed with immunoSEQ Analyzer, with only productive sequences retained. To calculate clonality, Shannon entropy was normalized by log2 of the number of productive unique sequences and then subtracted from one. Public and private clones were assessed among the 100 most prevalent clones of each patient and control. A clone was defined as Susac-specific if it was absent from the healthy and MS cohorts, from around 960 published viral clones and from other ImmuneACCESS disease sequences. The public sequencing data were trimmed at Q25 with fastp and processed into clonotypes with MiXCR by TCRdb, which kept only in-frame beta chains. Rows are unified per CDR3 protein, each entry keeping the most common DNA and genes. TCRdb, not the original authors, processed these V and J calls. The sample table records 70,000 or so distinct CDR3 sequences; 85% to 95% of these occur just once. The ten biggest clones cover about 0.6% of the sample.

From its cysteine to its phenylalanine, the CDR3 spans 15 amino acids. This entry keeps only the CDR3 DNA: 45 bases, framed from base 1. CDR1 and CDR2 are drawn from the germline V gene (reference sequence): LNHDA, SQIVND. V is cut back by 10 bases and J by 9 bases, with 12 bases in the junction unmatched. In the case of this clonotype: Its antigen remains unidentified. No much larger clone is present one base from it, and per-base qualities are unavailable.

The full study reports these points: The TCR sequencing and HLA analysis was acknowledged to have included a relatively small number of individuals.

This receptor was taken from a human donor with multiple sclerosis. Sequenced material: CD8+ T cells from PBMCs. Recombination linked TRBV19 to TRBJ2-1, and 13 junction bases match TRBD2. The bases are TGTGCCACCGTAACTAGCGGGAGGGCCCACCGTGAGCAGTTCTTC. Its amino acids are CATVTSGRAHREQFF.